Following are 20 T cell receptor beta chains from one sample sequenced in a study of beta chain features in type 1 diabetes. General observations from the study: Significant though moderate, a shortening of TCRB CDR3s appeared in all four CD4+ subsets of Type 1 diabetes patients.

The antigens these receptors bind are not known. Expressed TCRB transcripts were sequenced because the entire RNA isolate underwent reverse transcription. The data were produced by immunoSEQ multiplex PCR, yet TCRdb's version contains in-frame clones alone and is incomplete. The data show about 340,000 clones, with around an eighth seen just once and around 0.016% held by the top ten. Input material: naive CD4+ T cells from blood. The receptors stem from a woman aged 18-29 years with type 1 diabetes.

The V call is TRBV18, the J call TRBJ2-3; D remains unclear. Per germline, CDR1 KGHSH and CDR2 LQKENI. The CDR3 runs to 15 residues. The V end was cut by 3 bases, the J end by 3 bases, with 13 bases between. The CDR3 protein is CASSPRPPGTDTQYF. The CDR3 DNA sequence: TGTGCCAGCTCACCGAGGCCCCCCGGTACAGATACGCAGTATTTT.

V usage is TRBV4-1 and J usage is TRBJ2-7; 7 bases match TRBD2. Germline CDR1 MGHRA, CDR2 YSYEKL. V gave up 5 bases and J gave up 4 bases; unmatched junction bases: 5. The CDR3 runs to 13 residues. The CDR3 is CASSTREGYEQYF. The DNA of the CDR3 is TGCGCCAGCAGCACAAGGGAGGGGTACGAGCAGTACTTC.

CDR3 nucleotide sequence: TGTGCCAGCAGAAGAAGGGGACAGCTCTATGGCTACACCTTC. Amino acid sequence: CASRRRGQLYGYTF. This chain connects TRBV27 to TRBJ1-2; 7 nucleotides align to TRBD1. J was trimmed by 4 bases and V by 6 bases; bases with no gene match: 8. CDR1 and CDR2 from the germline V gene are MNHEY and SMNVEV (reference sequence). This CDR3 spans 14 amino acids.

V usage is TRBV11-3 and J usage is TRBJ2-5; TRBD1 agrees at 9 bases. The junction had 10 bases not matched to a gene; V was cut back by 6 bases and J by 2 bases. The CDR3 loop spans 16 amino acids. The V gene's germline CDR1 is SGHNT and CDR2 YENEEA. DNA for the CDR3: TGTGCCAGCAGGGAGCCGGGACAGGGTGGTCAAGAGACCCAGTACTTC. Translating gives CASREPGQGGQETQYF.

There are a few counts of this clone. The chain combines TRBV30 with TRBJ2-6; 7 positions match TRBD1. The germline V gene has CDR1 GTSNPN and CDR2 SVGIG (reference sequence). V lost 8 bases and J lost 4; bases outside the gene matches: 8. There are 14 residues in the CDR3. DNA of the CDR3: TGTGCCCTACAGGGGATTAGGGGGGCCAACGTCCTGACTTTC. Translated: CALQGIRGANVLTF.

This chain's CDR3 is CASSWGSGNSYEQYF. DNA of the CDR3: TGTGCCAGCAGCTGGGGAAGCGGGAACTCCTACGAGCAGTACTTC. V usage is TRBV7-2 and J usage is TRBJ2-7; 7 bases are a match to TRBD2. After removal of 4 bases from V and 0 bases from J, the junction contained 6 bases not matched to a gene. The CDR3 loop spans 15 amino acids. CDR1 SGHTA and CDR2 FQGNSA come from the germline V gene. The variable domain in full, with the rest retrieved from reference TRBV7-2 and TRBJ2-7, is GAGVSQSPSNKVTEKGKDVELRCDPISGHTALYWYRQSLGQGLEFLIYFQGNSAPDKSGLPSDRFSAERTGGSVSTLTIQRTQQEDSAVYLCASSWGSGNSYEQYFGPGTRLTVT.

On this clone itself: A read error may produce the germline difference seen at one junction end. Here the CDR3 reads CASGGTSGMLGVF. CDR3 sequence (DNA): TGTGCCAGCGGAGGGACTAGCGGGATGCTGGGGGTCTTC. The chain joins TRBV2 to TRBJ2-1; 13 bases map to TRBD2. In germline, CDR1 is SNHLY, CDR2 FYNNEI. The CDR3 length is 13 residues.

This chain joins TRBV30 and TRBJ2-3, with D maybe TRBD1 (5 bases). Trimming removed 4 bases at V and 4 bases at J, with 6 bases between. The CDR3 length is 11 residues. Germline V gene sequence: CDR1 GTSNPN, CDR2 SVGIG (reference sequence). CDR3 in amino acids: CAWKGADTQYF. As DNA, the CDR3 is TGTGCCTGGAAAGGGGCAGATACGCAGTATTTT.

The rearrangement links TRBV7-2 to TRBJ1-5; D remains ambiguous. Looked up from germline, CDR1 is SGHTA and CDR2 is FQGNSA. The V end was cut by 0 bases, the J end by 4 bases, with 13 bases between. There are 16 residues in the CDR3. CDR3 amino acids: CASSLAPPGMNQPQHF. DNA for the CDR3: TGTGCCAGCAGCTTAGCCCCTCCAGGAATGAATCAGCCCCAGCATTTT.

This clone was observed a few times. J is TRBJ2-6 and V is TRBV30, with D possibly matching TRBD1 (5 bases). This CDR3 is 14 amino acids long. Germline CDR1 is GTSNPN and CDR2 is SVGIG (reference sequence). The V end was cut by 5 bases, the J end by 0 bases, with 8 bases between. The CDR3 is CAWGAFSGANVLTF. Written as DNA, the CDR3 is TGTGCCTGGGGGGCCTTCTCTGGGGCCAACGTCCTGACTTTC.

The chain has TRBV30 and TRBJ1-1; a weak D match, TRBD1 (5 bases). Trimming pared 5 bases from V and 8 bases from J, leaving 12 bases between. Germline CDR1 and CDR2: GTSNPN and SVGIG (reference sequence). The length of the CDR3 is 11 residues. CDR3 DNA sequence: TGTGCCTGGGGGGGGGAATTAGAAGCTTTCTTT. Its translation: CAWGGELEAFF.

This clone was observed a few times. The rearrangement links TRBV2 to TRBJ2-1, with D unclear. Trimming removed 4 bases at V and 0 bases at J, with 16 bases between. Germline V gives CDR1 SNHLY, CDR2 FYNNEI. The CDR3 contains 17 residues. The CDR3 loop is CASSGRFARSSYNEQFF. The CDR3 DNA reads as TGTGCCAGCAGTGGGCGTTTCGCGAGGAGCTCCTACAATGAGCAGTTCTTC.

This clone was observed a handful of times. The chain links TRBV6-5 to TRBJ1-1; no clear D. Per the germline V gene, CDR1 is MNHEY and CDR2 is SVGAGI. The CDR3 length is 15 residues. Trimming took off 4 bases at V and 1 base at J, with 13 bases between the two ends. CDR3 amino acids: CASSSRLHSNTEAFF. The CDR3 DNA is TGTGCCAGCAGTTCGAGACTACATTCGAACACTGAAGCTTTCTTT.

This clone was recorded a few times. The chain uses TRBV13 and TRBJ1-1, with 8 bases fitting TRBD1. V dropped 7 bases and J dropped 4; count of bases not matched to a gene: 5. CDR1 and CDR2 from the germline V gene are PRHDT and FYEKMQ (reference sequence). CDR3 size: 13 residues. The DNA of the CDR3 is TGTGCCAGCATCAGGGGGCAGGTCACTGAAGCTTTCTTT. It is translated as CASIRGQVTEAFF.

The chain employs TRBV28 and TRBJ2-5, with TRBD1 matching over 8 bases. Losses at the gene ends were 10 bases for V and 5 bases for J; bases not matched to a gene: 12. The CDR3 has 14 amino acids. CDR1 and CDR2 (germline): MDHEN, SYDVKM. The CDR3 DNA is TGTGCCACCGGACCAGGGGGCGCGTATGAGACCCAGTACTTC. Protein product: CATGPGGAYETQYF.

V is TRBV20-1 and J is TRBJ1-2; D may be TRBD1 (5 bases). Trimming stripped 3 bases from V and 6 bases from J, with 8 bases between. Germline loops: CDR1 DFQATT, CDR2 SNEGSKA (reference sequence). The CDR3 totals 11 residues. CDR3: CSARAGDGYTF. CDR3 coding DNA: TGCAGTGCTAGGGCGGGGGATGGCTACACCTTC.

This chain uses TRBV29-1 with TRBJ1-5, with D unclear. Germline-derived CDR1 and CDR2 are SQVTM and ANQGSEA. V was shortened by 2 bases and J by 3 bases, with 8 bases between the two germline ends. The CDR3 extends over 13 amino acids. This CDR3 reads CSVEWAINQPQHF. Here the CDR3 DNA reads TGCAGCGTTGAATGGGCGATCAATCAGCCCCAGCATTTT. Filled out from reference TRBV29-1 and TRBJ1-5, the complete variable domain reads SAVISQKPSRDICQRGTSLTIQCQVDSQVTMMFWYRQQPGQSLTLIATANQGSEATYESGFVIDKFPISRPNLTFSTLTVSNMSPEDSSIYLCSVEWAINQPQHFGDGTRLSIL.

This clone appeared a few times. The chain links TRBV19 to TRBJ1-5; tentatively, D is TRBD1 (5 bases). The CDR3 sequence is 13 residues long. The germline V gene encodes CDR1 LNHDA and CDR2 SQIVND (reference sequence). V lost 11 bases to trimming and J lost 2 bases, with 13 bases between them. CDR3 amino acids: CASGDVGNQPQHF. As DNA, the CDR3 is TGTGCCTCGGGGGACGTGGGCAATCAGCCCCAGCATTTT.

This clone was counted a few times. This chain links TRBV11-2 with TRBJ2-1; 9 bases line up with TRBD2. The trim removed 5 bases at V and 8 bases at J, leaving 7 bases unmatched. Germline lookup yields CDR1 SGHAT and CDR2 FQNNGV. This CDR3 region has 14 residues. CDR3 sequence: CASSPLAGSDEQFF. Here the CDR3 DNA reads TGTGCCAGCAGCCCGCTAGCGGGAAGCGATGAGCAGTTCTTC.

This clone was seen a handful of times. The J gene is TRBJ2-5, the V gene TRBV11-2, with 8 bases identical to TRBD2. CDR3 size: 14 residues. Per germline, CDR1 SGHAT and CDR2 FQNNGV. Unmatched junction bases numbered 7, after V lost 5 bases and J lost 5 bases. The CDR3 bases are TGTGCCAGCAGCCCTATAGCGGGAAAGGAGACCCAGTACTTC. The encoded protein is CASSPIAGKETQYF.